The following is a T cell receptor (beta chain) sequence with its context. No antigen is known for it. This sample was taken from a study of OX40 agonist ivuxolimab in advanced cancers. Background on the study: Eligibility admitted prior anti-PD-1, anti-PD-L1 or anti-CTLA-4 therapy; roughly 40% had some. Study findings and constraints: Averaged across samples, CD8+ T cells carried more expanded clones than CD4+ did. It was not determined which antigens were specifically recognized by the peripheral T cells that had undergone clonal expansion. In the 0.1-3.0 mg/kg groups, partial responders showed among the lowest expansion.

The assay was immunoSEQ multiplex PCR, and TCRdb's table has in-frame clones only and misses some. This sample yields more than 60,000 clones, of which about 85% are seen a single time; about 4% belongs to the top ten. This receptor was taken from an adult with an advanced solid tumor such as melanoma, head and neck, liver or kidney cancer. The sequencing here drew on CD4+ or CD8+ T cells sorted from blood, taken in a trial of the OX40 agonist ivuxolimab.

The CDR3 region is CASSLGRDRSYEQYF. Written as DNA, the CDR3 is TGTGCCAGCAGCTTGGGAAGAGACAGATCCTACGAGCAGTACTTC. The rearrangement links TRBV5-6 to TRBJ2-7, with D perhaps TRBD1 (5 bases). The germline CDR1 and CDR2 sequences are SGHDT and YYEEEE. The length of the CDR3 is 15 residues. The V end was cut by 0 bases, the J end by 1 base, with 11 bases between.